This T cell receptor beta chain originates from a study of low-dose radiotherapy and immunotherapy resistance in tumors. Specified time point: after trial treatment. The treatment denotes: LDRT plus nivolumab, ipilimumab, low-dose cyclophosphamide and aspirin (RACIN trial). The V and J ends lost 2 bases and 6 bases, in that order; junction bases with no gene match: 8. Germline lookup yields CDR1 MNHEY and CDR2 SMNVEV (reference sequence). This CDR3 comprises 17 residues. Covering alpha and beta chains, TRAV- and TRBV-specific primers were used for the first-strand cDNA. A roughly 19-cycle PCR with a constant-region primer and V-primer adapter amplified TCRs. MiXCR, applied by TCRdb to the reads, yields one record per CDR3 protein. The sample has roughly 32,000 distinct CDR3 sequences, approximately 49% seen once.

The genes are TRBV27 and TRBJ1-6; 9 bases align to TRBD1. The clonotype comes from a male donor with gallbladder cancer. The sequenced sample was PBMCs, obtained after low-dose radiotherapy plus immunotherapy. The CDR3 reads CASSLVQGAGSNSPLHF. Written as DNA, the CDR3 is TGTGCCAGCAGTTTAGTACAGGGGGCTGGTAGTAATTCACCCCTCCACTTT.